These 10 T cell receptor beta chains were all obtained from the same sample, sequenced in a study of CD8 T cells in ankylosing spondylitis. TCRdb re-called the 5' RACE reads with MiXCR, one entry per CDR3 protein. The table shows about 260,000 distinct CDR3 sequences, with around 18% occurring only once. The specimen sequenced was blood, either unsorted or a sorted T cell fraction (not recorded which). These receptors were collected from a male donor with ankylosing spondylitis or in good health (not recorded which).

The CDR3 reads CASSVNRGNTDTQYF. The CDR3 DNA reads TGTGCCAGCAGTGTTAACAGGGGTAACACAGATACGCAGTATTTT. J is TRBJ2-3 and V is TRBV12-3 or TRBV12-4; 7 bases are a match to TRBD1. This CDR3 contains 15 residues. V trimming: 5 bases; J trimming: 2 bases; junction bases outside the gene matches: 7.

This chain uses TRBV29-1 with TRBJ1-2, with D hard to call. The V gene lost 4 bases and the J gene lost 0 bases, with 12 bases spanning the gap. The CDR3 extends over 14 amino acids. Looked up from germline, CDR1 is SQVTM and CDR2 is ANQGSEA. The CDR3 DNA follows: TGCAGCGTTGGAGTCGGGAAAGCTAACTATGGCTACACCTTC. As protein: CSVGVGKANYGYTF.

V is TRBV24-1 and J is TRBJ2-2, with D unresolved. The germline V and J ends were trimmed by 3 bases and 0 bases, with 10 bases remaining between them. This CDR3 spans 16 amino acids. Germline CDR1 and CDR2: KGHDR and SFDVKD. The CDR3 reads CATSDTTETNTGELFF. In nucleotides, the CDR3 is TGTGCCACCAGTGATACCACAGAAACGAACACCGGGGAGCTGTTTTTT.

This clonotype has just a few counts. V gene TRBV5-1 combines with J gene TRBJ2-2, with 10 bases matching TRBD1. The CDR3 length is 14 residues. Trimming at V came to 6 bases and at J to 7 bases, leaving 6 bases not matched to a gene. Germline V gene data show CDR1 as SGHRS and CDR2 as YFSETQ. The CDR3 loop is CASTLDRGLGELFF. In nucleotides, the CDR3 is TGCGCCAGCACCCTAGACAGGGGGCTCGGGGAGCTGTTTTTT.

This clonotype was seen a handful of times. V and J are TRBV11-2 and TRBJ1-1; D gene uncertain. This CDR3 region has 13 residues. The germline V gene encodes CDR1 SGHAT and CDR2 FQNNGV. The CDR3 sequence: CAEALLMNTEAFF. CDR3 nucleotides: TGTGCTGAGGCACTCCTGATGAACACTGAAGCTTTCTTT.

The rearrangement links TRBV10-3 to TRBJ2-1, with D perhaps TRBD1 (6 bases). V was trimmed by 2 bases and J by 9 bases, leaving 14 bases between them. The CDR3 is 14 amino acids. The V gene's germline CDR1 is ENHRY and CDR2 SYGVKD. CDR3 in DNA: TGTGCCATCAGTGAGCAGGGGACCCCGGGTGAGCAGTTCTTC. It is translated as CAISEQGTPGEQFF.

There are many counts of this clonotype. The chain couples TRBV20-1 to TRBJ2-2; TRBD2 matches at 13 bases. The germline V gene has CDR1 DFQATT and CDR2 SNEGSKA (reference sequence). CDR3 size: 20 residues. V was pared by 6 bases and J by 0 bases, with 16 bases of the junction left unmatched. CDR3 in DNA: TGCAGTGCGCAAGTCGGACTAGCGGGGGCTATAACCGCGAACACCGGGGAGCTGTTTTTT. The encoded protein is CSAQVGLAGAITANTGELFF.

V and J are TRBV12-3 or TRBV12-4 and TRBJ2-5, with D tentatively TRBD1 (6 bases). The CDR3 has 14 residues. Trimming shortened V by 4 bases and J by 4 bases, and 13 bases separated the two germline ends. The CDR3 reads CASSYSDRRETQYF. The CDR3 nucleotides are TGTGCCAGCAGTTACTCCGACAGGAGAGAGACCCAGTACTTC.

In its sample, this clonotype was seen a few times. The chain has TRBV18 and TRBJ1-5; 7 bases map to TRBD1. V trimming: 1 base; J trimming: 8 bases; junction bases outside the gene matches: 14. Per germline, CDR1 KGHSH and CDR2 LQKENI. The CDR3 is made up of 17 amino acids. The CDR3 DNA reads TGTGCCAGCTCACCACAGGGACAGTCTATTACAAAGGAGCCCCAGCATTTT. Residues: CASSPQGQSITKEPQHF. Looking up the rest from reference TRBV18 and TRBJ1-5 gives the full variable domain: NAGVMQNPRHLVRRRGQEARLRCSPMKGHSHVYWYRQLPEEGLKFMVYLQKENIIDESGMPKERFSAEFPKEGPSILRIQQVVRGDSAAYFCASSPQGQSITKEPQHFGDGTRLSIL.

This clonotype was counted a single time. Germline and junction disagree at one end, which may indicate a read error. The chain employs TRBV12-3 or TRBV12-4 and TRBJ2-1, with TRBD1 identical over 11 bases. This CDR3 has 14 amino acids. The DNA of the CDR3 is TGTGTCAGCAACCTTGGACAGGGGGCTAATGAGCAGTTCTTC. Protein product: CVSNLGQGANEQFF.